One sample yielded the 6 T cell receptor beta chains listed below, sequenced in a study of blood T cell repertoires in COVID-19. Only in-frame clones appear in the TCRdb table, and some are missing; sequencing was by immunoSEQ multiplex PCR. Of hundreds of thousands of clones detected, about 83% appear once; the ten largest clones hold approximately 7.3%. The specimen sequenced was PBMCs or T cells enriched from blood (not recorded which). The origin of the receptors is a woman in her 40s who had recovered from COVID-19.

V usage is TRBV4-2 and J usage is TRBJ2-7, with 11 bases identical to TRBD2. The CDR3 runs to 16 residues. The V gene's germline CDR1 is LGHNA and CDR2 YNFKEQ. V dropped 4 bases and J dropped 2; count of bases not matched to a gene: 7. The CDR3 loop reads CASSPRLAGPPYEQYF. CDR3 DNA: TGTGCCAGCAGCCCCAGACTAGCGGGGCCCCCCTACGAGCAGTACTTC.

This CDR3 reads CASRYGTGSYRNEQFF. The CDR3 DNA reads as TGTGCCAGCAGATATGGCACAGGATCGTATAGGAATGAGCAGTTCTTC. The rearrangement joins TRBV27 to TRBJ2-1; a weak D match, TRBD1 (5 bases). Deletions cut 6 bases from V and 7 bases from J, with 22 bases between. There are 16 residues in the CDR3. The V gene's germline CDR1 is MNHEY and CDR2 SMNVEV (reference sequence).

This CDR3 reads CSVGQGQSYGYTF. CDR3 nucleotides: TGCAGCGTTGGTCAGGGACAATCCTATGGCTACACCTTC. The rearrangement joins TRBV29-1 to TRBJ1-2, with D tentatively TRBD1 (6 bases). CDR3 length: 13 residues. The V end was cut by 4 bases, the J end by 4 bases, with 13 bases between. Germline V gene lookup returns CDR1 SQVTM and CDR2 ANQGSEA.

The CDR3 nucleotides read TGTGCCAGCAGCCAATTGGGGGGGGCGAACACTGAAGCTTTCTTT. This translates into CASSQLGGANTEAFF. J is TRBJ1-1 and V is TRBV4-2; the D gene is possibly TRBD1 (6 bases). CDR3 length: 15 residues. With 2 bases removed from V and 1 base from J, the gap between germline ends came to 11 bases. CDR1 is LGHNA and CDR2 is YNFKEQ in the germline V gene.

The V call is TRBV2, the J call TRBJ1-4, with D hard to call. The CDR3 consists of 12 residues. The V end was cut by 6 bases, the J end by 8 bases, with 10 bases between. Germline CDR1 and CDR2: SNHLY and FYNNEI. The CDR3: CASSQREEKLFF. The DNA of the CDR3 is TGTGCCAGCAGCCAGAGGGAGGAAAAACTGTTTTTT.

This chain links TRBV7-9 with TRBJ2-2; the match to TRBD1 covers 12 bases. V was clipped by 8 bases and J by 3 bases; unmatched bases: 7. The CDR3 extends over 16 amino acids. Germline V gene data show CDR1 as SEHNR and CDR2 as FQNEAQ (reference sequence). The CDR3 sequence is CASWTGTGGYTGELFF. As DNA, the CDR3 is TGTGCCAGCTGGACAGGGACAGGGGGCTACACCGGGGAGCTGTTTTTT.